A selection of T cell receptor beta chains follows, all from one sample in a study of T-cell reconstitution after alpha-beta-depleted transplantation in children. Each CDR3 protein is one row after TCRdb ran MiXCR on the PCR reads. The repertoire holds around 680,000 distinct CDR3 sequences, around a sixth seen once, with approximately 1% in the top ten. The sequencing here drew on PBMCs from the stem cell graft donor, taken from the stem cell graft. The origin of the receptors is a human donor who donated a stem cell graft to a child with acute myeloid leukemia. Each CDR3 is given with its conserved first and last residue. Fields, in order: clone size, V gene, D gene, J gene, CDR3 protein, CDR3 DNA. D genes are given only for firm matches. Expanded clones get a size class; other rows say once, few or many, or leave the size out.

.	TRBV9	TRBD1	TRBJ2-7	CASSVGDSLNEQYF	TGTGCCAGCAGCGTAGGGGACAGCCTGAACGAGCAGTACTTC
.	TRBV7-9	.	TRBJ1-4	CASSTDENEKLFF	TGTGCCAGCAGCACGGACGAGAATGAAAAACTGTTTTTT
many	TRBV27	TRBD2	TRBJ2-1	CASQAGGSYNEQFF	TGTGCCAGCCAAGCGGGGGGATCCTACAATGAGCAGTTCTTC
few	TRBV25-1	TRBD1	TRBJ2-1	CASSGGQVVCEQFF	TGTGCCAGCAGTGGAGGACAGGTCGTGTGTGAGCAGTTCTTC
many	TRBV20-1	.	TRBJ1-6	CSARDDAGGTPLHF	TGCAGTGCTAGAGATGACGCCGGGGGGACACCCCTCCACTTT
few	TRBV7-9	.	TRBJ1-1	CASSLNSPAEAFF	TGTGCCAGCAGCTTGAATTCACCGGCTGAAGCTTTCTTT
many	TRBV5-1	.	TRBJ2-7	CASSLDSATYEQYF	TGCGCCAGCAGCTTGGACAGTGCTACCTACGAGCAGTACTTC
many	TRBV27	TRBD1	TRBJ1-1	CASSYATGGVTEAFF	TGTGCCAGCAGCTATGCTACAGGGGGCGTAACTGAAGCTTTCTTT
many	TRBV6-1	.	TRBJ1-1	CASRAAPAGVLFF	TGTGCCAGCAGAGCCGCACCTGCCGGGGTGCTTTTCTTT
.	TRBV12-3/TRBV12-4	.	TRBJ1-1	CASSSAEPIQSEAFF	TGTGCCAGCAGTTCGGCCGAGCCCATTCAGTCTGAAGCTTTCTTT
few	TRBV7-2	.	TRBJ1-2	CASRRVGGHLDGYTF	TGTGCCAGCAGGAGGGTCGGCGGACACCTTGATGGCTACACCTTC
many	TRBV20-1	TRBD2	TRBJ2-3	CSAPERPLTSGGNTQYF	TGCAGTGCCCCTGAGAGGCCACTGACTAGCGGGGGTAATACGCAGTATTTT
many	TRBV20-1	TRBD1	TRBJ2-7	CSATEGTGAYEQYF	TGCAGTGCCACTGAAGGGACAGGGGCCTACGAGCAGTACTTC
.	TRBV9	.	TRBJ2-1	CASSEYTGSYNEQFF	TGTGCCAGCAGCGAGTATACGGGCTCCTACAATGAGCAGTTCTTC
.	TRBV29-1	.	TRBJ1-2	CSGGGTPVGGYTF	TGCAGCGGAGGGGGGACACCGGTCGGTGGCTACACCTTC
many	TRBV29-1	.	TRBJ2-7	CSANERSEQYF	TGCAGCGCAAACGAGAGGAGCGAGCAGTACTTC
.	TRBV7-2	.	TRBJ1-2	CASSLLPGTNYGYTF	TGTGCCAGCAGCTTACTGCCGGGGACTAACTATGGCTACACCTTC
.	TRBV4-2	.	TRBJ2-6	CASSRTGQLSGANVLTF	TGTGCCAGCAGCCGAACAGGACAGCTCTCTGGGGCCAACGTCCTGACTTTC